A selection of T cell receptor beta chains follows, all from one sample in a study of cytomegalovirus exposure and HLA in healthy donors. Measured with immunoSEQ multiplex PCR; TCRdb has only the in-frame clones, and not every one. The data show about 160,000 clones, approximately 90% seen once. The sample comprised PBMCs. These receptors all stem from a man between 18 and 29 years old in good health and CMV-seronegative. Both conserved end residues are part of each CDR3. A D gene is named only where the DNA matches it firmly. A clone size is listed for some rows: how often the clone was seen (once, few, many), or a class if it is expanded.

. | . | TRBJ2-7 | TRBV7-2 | TGTGCCAGCAGCCGAACTAGCTACGAGCAGTACTTC | CASSRTSYEQYF
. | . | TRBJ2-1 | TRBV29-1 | TGCAGCGTTAAGTTGTGGGGCAATCCTTACAATGAGCAGTTCTTC | CSVKLWGNPYNEQFF
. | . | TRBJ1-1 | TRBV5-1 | TGCGCCAGCAGCTTGGACAGGGCAGGCACTGAAGCTTTCTTT | CASSLDRAGTEAFF
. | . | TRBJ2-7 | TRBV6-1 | TGTGCCAGCAGTGAAATACAGGGTTCCTACGAGCAGTACTTC | CASSEIQGSYEQYF
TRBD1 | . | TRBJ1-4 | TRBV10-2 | TGCGCCAGCAGTGGGGTTTGGGACAGTGGTGAAAAACTGTTTTTT | CASSGVWDSGEKLFF
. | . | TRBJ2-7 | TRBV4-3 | TGCGCCAGCAGCCAAGATTTCGGGAACAATTACGAGCAGTACTTC | CASSQDFGNNYEQYF
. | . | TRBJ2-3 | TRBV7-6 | TGTGCCAGCAGCTTAGCGTTCGGGTACACAGATACGCAGTATTTT | CASSLAFGYTDTQYF
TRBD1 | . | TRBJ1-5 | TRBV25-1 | TGTGCCAGCAGTTCGTCCGGGACAGATCAGCCCCAGCATTTT | CASSSSGTDQPQHF
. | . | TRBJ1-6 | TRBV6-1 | TGTGCCAGCAAGTGGAGTACGAATTCACCCCTCCACTTT | CASKWSTNSPLHF
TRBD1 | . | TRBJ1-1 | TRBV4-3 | TGCGCCAGCAGCCACCGGACAGGAGACACTGAAGCTTTCTTT | CASSHRTGDTEAFF
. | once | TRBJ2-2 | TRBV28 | TGTGCCAGCAGTTTAACTTCGGGATACACCGGGGAGCTGTTTTTT | CASSLTSGYTGELFF
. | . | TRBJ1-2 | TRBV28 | TGTGCCAGCAGTTCGGGATATAACTATGGCTACACCTTC | CASSSGYNYGYTF
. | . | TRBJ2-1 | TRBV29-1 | TGCAGCGCTCCATTGATCAGGGGATCTGTTGAGCAGTTCTTC | CSAPLIRGSVEQFF
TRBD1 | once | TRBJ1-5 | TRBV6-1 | TGTGCCAGCAGAACCGGACAGGCTTGGAGCCAGCCCCAGCATTTT | CASRTGQAWSQPQHF
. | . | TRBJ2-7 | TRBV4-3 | TGCGCCAGCAGCCATTCTGCAGGGTCCTTATACGAGCAGTACTTC | CASSHSAGSLYEQYF
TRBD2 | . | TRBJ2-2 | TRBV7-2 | TGTGCCAGCAGCTTAGGTCCCAGCGGGAGAGATGGCACCGGGGAGCTGTTTTTT | CASSLGPSGRDGTGELFF
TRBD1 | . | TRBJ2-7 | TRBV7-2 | TGTGCCAGCAACAGACAGGGATCGTACGAGCAGTACTTC | CASNRQGSYEQYF
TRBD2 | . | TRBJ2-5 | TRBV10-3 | TGTGCCACCAGTCGCGGGGGAGAGGTACAAGAGACCCAGTACTTC | CATSRGGEVQETQYF
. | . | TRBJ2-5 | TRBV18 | TGTGCCAGCTCACCACGTCGAGAGACCCAGTACTTC | CASSPRRETQYF
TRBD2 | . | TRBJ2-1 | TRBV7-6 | TGTGCCAGCAGCGGCATAGCGGGGGGGCATGAGCAGTTCTTC | CASSGIAGGHEQFF
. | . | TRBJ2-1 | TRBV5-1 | TGCGCCAGCAGCTTGGTGGTAGATACCTACAATGAGCAGTTCTTC | CASSLVVDTYNEQFF
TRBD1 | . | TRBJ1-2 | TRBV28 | TGTGCCAGCTTCGACAGGGGGCCGGATGGCTACACCTTC | CASFDRGPDGYTF
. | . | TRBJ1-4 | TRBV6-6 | TGTGCCAGCAGTTACTCGCAGGAGGGTGAAAAACTGTTTTTT | CASSYSQEGEKLFF
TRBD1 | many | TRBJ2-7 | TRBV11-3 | TGTGCCAGCAGCTTAGGGATTGGAGCGGGGACAGGGGACGAGCAGTACTTC | CASSLGIGAGTGDEQYF
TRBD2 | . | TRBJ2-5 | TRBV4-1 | TGCGCCAGCAGCCAGGAGTCGCGCGGGACTAGCGGGTCCCAAGAGACCCAGTACTTC | CASSQESRGTSGSQETQYF
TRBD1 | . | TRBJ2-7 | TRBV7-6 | TGTGCCAGCAGCTTAGGGGACAGGACATACGAGCAGTACTTC | CASSLGDRTYEQYF
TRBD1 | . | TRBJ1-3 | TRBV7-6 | TGTGCCAGCAGCGAGTCCGCACAGGGGGCTGGAAACACCATATATTTT | CASSESAQGAGNTIYF
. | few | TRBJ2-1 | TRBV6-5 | TGTGCCAGCAGTTTCGACAATGAGCAGTTCTTC | CASSFDNEQFF
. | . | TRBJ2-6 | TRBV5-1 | TGCGCCAGCAGCTTGGCCTTCTCTGGGGCCAACGTCCTGACTTTC | CASSLAFSGANVLTF
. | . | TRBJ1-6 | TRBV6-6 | TGTGCCAGCAGCAACTCGGCAGGCTCCTATAATTCACCCCTCCACTTT | CASSNSAGSYNSPLHF
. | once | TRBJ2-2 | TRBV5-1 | TGCGCCAGCAGCTTGGCCGGCAGGGACACCGGGGAGCTGTTTTTT | CASSLAGRDTGELFF
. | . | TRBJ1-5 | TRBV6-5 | TGTGCCAGCAGTTACCAGGGCTCCAGCCAGCCCCAGCATTTT | CASSYQGSSQPQHF
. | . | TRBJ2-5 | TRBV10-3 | TGTGCCATCAGTGGTGACACCGCGGGAGAGACCCAGTACTTC | CAISGDTAGETQYF
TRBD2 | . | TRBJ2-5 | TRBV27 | TGTGCCAGCAGCCTAGCGGGACTAGCGGTCCAAGAGACCCAGTACTTC | CASSLAGLAVQETQYF
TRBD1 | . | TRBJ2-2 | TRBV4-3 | TGCGCCAGCAGCCAATTCCCCGGGACAGGGGGCCCCGGGGAGCTGTTTTTT | CASSQFPGTGGPGELFF
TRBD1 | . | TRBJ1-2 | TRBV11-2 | TGTGCCAGCAGCTTAATAGACAGGGGGGGCTATGGCTACACCTTC | CASSLIDRGGYGYTF
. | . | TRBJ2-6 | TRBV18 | TGTGCCAGCTCACCCGGGACAACTACTGGGGCCAACGTCCTGACTTTC | CASSPGTTTGANVLTF
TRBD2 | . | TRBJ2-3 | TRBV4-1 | TGCGCCAGCAGCCAAGCGGGGGGAGGGAATACGCAGTATTTT | CASSQAGGGNTQYF
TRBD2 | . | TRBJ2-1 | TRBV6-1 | TGTGCCAGCAGTGTAACTAGCGGGGACTACAATGAGCAGTTCTTC | CASSVTSGDYNEQFF
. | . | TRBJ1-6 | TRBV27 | TGTGCCAGCAGCCAACCCGGAGAGGCTTCACCCCTCCACTTT | CASSQPGEASPLHF
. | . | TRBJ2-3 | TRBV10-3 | TGTGCCAGCCTAACAGATACGCAGTATTTT | CASLTDTQYF
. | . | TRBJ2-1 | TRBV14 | TGTGCCAGCAGCCGGGACTCGAGCTCCTACAATGAGCAGTTCTTC | CASSRDSSSYNEQFF
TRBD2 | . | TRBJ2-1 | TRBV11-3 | TGTGCCAGCAGCGCCAGCGGGGGGGGGATCGACAATGAGCAGTTCTTC | CASSASGGGIDNEQFF